This T cell receptor beta chain derives from a study of blood T cell repertoires in COVID-19. Profiling relied on immunoSEQ multiplex PCR, and the TCRdb table lists in-frame clones only, not all of them. The top ten hold about 2.9% of the sample, which has 300,000 to 400,000 clones, around 90% seen once. This clone was recorded a few times. Recruited during active infection, patients (from Seattle) were subsequently followed longitudinally. This CDR3 is 12 amino acids long. CDR1 is SNHLY and CDR2 is FYNNEI in the germline V gene. Trimming at V came to 8 bases and at J to 3 bases, leaving 3 bases not matched to a gene.

The sequence was obtained from a woman aged 30 to 39 with COVID-19, enrolled during active disease. Sequenced: peripheral blood. V gene TRBV2 combines with J gene TRBJ1-1; 7 bases line up with TRBD1. The CDR3 is CASQGGYTEAFF. CDR3 bases: TGTGCCAGCCAAGGGGGCTACACTGAAGCTTTCTTT.